The source of this T cell receptor beta chain is a study of T cell repertoires in cytomegalovirus infection. Overall study: CMV infection and matching HLA type were both indicated by public TCR beta signatures. Overall study findings and caveats: Predominance within the ex vivo response was attributable to HLA-C-restricted CMV-specific TCR beta clonotypes.

TCRdb reprocessed the reads via MiXCR and lists one record per CDR3 protein. The sample includes 900,000 to 950,000 distinct CDR3 sequences, around 31% seen only once; the top ten take over 12%. This clonotype was found a few times. The antigen is unknown. The junction had 11 bases not matched to a gene; V was cut back by 1 base and J by 5 bases. CDR1 and CDR2 (germline): SGHVS, FQNEAQ. CDR3 length: 17 amino acids. The starting material was cultured CD8+ T cells from PBMCs, obtained from culture after CMV antigen stimulation. The source is a human donor in good health (CMV status not recorded). Some clones in this sample may be carry-over from other donors' samples. This sequence joins TRBV7-8 and TRBJ2-1; 7 nucleotides agree with TRBD2. The CDR3 reads CASSLGLGLRRNNEQFF. CDR3 nucleotide sequence: TGTGCCAGCAGCTTAGGTCTGGGACTACGACGAAACAATGAGCAGTTCTTC. The entire variable domain, with the rest obtained from reference TRBV7-8 and TRBJ2-1, is as follows: GAGVSQSPRYKVAKRGQDVALRCDPISGHVSLFWYQQALGQGPEFLTYFQNEAQLDKSGLPSDRFFAERPEGSVSTLKIQRTQQEDSAVYLCASSLGLGLRRNNEQFFGPGTRLTVL.